The present TCR beta chain was sequenced within a study of radiation and T cells in renal cell carcinoma. Study at large: Nephrectomy followed 15 Gy stereotactic body radiation by 4 weeks. Study findings and constraints: In blood, top tumor clones expanded by 2 weeks, shrinking by 4.

Generated by immunoSEQ multiplex PCR, the TCRdb table keeps only in-frame clones and is missing some. The table has 150,000 or so clones, around 90% seen once; the top ten hold about an eighth. Looked up from germline, CDR1 is MNHEY and CDR2 is SVGAGI. Trimming left V 2 bases short and J 8 bases short, with 10 bases between. The CDR3 totals 14 residues. This clone was detected many times. The antigen remains undetermined. Specified time point: blood 2 weeks post-SBRT. As for treatment: 15 Gy SBRT to primary tumor, nephrectomy 4 weeks later. After SBRT, blood was collected at 2 and 4 weeks, plus baseline.

The gene calls are TRBV6-5 and TRBJ1-6; D may be TRBD1 (6 bases). Sequencing was performed on blood, taken from a patient whose treatment included radiotherapy and nephrectomy. The TCR sequence derives from a woman aged 50 to 60 with renal cell carcinoma. The CDR3 loop reads CASSYGQLHSPLHF. The DNA for the CDR3 is TGTGCCAGCAGTTACGGACAGCTCCATTCACCCCTCCACTTT.